The clone carrying this TCR beta chain was observed at least ten times. What it binds is unknown. The V end was cut by 1 base, the J end by 3 bases, with 10 bases between. Per the germline V gene, CDR1 is SGHTA and CDR2 is FQGNSA. CDR3 size: 14 residues. This record comes from a study of CD8+CD57+ T cells in acquired aplastic anemia. Study as a whole: Recorded DNA amounts for sorted CD4+ and CD8+ cells had an average of around 3.4 ug. Whole-study results and caveats: A set of around 30 CD8+ CDR3 sequences was shared between patients and controls, and these sequences appeared highly expressed in patients. Significant differences in CD8+ Simpson's diversity were not observed between patients and controls.

Patients included in sequencing had previously demonstrated CD8+CD57+ cell expansion by flow cytometry. Every patient had severe acquired aplastic anemia. TCR beta VDJ combinations and CDR3 sequences were profiled from genomic DNA. Each CDR3 protein gets one entry after TCRdb re-called the reads with MiXCR. This sample has 450,000 to 600,000 distinct CDR3 sequences, with 25% to 40% found just once. The clonotype originates from a human donor with aplastic anemia. Sample: sorted CD4+, CD8+, or CD8+CD57+ T cells (not recorded which) from PBMCs. The gene calls are TRBV7-2 and TRBJ2-7; D gene uncertain. CDR3 protein: CASSLGRVDYEQYF. The CDR3 nucleotides are TGTGCCAGCAGCTTAGGTAGGGTGGACTACGAGCAGTACTTC.